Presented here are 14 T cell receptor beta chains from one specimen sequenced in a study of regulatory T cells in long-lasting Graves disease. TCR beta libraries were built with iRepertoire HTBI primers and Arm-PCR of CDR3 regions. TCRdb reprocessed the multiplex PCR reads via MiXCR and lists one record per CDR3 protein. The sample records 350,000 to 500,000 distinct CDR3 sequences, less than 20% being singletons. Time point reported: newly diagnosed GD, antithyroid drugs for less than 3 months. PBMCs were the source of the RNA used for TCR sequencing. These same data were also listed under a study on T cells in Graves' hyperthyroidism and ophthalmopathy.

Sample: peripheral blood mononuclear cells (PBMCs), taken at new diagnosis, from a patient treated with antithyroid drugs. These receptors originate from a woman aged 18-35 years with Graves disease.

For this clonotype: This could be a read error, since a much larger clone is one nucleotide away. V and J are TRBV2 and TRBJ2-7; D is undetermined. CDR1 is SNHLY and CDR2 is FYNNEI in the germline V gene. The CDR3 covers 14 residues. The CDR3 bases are TGTGCCAGCAGTGAATACGCCAGCTCCTACGAGCAGTGCTTC. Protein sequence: CASSEYASSYEQCF.

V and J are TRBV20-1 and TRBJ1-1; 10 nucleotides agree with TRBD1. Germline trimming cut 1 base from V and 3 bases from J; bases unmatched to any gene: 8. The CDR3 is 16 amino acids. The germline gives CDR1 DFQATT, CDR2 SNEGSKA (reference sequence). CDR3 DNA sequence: TGCAGTGCTAGAGCGGGACAGGGGATCGGGTACACTGAAGCTTTCTTT. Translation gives CSARAGQGIGYTEAFF.

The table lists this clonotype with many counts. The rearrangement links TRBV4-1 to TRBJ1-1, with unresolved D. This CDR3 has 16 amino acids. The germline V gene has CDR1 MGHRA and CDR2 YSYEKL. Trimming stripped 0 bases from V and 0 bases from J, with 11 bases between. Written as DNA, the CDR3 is TGCGCCAGCAGCCAAGATTTGCTAGGGTTGAACACTGAAGCTTTCTTT. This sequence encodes CASSQDLLGLNTEAFF.

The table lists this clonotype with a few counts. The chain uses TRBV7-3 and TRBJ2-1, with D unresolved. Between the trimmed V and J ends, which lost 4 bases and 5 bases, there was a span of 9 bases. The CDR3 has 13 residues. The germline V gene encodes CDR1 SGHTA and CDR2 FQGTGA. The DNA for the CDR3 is TGTGCCAGCAGCTCCAGGTGGCACAATGAGCAGTTCTTC. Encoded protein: CASSSRWHNEQFF.

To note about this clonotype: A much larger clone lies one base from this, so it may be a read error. CDR3 in DNA: TGTGCCAGCAGTGAAATACGGAGGAACGCTGAAGCTTTCTTT. It translates to CASSEIRRNAEAFF. The chain employs TRBV2 and TRBJ1-1; D gene ambiguous. CDR1 is SNHLY, CDR2 FYNNEI, per germline. The CDR3 contains 14 residues.

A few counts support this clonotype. The CDR3 DNA reads TGTGCCAGCAGCCCCCAAACCTTGGAGTCGCAGTATTTT. This encodes CASSPQTLESQYF. The V and J genes are TRBV7-3 and TRBJ2-3, with no clear D. V lost 5 bases, J lost 10 bases, and 16 bases lay in between. This CDR3 has 13 amino acids. Germline values: CDR1 SGHTA, CDR2 FQGTGA. Full variable domain (outside the CDR3, taken from reference TRBV7-3 and TRBJ2-3): GAGVSQTPSNKVTEKGKYVELRCDPISGHTALYWYRQSLGQGPEFLIYFQGTGAADDSGLPNDRFFAVRPEGSVSTLKIQRTERGDSAVYLCASSPQTLESQYFGPGTRLTVL.

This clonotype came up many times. The CDR3 DNA sequence: TGTGCCAGCAGCTTGGGCGAGGGGAGGGGTTTCCTCGAGCAGTACTTC. Protein product: CASSLGEGRGFLEQYF. The V and J genes are TRBV7-8 and TRBJ2-7, with TRBD2 matching 7 bases. The CDR3 extends over 16 amino acids. Germline CDR1 SGHVS, CDR2 FQNEAQ. The junction had 14 bases not matched to a gene; V was cut back by 3 bases and J by 6 bases.

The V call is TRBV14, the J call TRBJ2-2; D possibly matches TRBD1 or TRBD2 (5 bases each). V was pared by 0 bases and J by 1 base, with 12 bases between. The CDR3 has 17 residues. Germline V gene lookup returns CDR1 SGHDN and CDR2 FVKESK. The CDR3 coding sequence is TGTGCCAGCAGCCAAGATGTGGGGACCCTGAACACCGGGGAGCTGTTTTTT. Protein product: CASSQDVGTLNTGELFF.

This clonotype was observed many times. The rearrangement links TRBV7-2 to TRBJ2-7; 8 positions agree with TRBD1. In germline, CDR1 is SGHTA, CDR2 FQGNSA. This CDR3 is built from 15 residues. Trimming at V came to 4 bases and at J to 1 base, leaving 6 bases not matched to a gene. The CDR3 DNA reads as TGTGCCAGCAGCTCGGTGGACAGGGAATCCTACGAGCAGTACTTC. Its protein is CASSSVDRESYEQYF.

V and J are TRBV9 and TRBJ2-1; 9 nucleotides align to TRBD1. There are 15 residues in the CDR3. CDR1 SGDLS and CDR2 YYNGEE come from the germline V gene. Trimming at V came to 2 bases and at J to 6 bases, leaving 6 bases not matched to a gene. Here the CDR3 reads CASSVSGTGLNEQFF. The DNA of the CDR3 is TGTGCCAGCAGCGTTTCCGGGACAGGGCTCAATGAGCAGTTCTTC.

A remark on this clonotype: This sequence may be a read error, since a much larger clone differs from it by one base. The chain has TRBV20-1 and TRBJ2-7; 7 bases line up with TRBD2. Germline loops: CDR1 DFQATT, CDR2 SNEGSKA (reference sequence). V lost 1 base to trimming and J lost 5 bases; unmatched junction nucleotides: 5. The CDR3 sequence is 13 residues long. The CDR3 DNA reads TGCAGTGCTAGAGGCGGGAGTTTAGACGAGCAGTACTTC. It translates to CSARGGSLDEQYF.

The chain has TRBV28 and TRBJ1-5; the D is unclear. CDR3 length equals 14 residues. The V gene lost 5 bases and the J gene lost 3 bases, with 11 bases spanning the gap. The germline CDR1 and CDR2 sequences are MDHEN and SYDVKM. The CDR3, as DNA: TGTGCCAGCAGTCTCCAATCGGTCAATCAGCCCCAGCATTTT. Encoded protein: CASSLQSVNQPQHF.

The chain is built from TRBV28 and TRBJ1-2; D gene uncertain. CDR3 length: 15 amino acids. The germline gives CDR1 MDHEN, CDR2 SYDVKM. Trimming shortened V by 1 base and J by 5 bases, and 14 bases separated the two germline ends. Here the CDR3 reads CASSLSGRFIYGYTF. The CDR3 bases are TGTGCCAGCAGTTTATCCGGGCGCTTCATTTATGGCTACACCTTC.

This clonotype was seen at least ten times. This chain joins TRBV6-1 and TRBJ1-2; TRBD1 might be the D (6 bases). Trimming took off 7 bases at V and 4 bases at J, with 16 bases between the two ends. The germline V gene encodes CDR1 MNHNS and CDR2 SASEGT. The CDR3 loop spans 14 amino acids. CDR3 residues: CASTQGHPAYGYTF. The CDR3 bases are TGTGCCAGCACCCAGGGACACCCGGCCTATGGCTACACCTTC.